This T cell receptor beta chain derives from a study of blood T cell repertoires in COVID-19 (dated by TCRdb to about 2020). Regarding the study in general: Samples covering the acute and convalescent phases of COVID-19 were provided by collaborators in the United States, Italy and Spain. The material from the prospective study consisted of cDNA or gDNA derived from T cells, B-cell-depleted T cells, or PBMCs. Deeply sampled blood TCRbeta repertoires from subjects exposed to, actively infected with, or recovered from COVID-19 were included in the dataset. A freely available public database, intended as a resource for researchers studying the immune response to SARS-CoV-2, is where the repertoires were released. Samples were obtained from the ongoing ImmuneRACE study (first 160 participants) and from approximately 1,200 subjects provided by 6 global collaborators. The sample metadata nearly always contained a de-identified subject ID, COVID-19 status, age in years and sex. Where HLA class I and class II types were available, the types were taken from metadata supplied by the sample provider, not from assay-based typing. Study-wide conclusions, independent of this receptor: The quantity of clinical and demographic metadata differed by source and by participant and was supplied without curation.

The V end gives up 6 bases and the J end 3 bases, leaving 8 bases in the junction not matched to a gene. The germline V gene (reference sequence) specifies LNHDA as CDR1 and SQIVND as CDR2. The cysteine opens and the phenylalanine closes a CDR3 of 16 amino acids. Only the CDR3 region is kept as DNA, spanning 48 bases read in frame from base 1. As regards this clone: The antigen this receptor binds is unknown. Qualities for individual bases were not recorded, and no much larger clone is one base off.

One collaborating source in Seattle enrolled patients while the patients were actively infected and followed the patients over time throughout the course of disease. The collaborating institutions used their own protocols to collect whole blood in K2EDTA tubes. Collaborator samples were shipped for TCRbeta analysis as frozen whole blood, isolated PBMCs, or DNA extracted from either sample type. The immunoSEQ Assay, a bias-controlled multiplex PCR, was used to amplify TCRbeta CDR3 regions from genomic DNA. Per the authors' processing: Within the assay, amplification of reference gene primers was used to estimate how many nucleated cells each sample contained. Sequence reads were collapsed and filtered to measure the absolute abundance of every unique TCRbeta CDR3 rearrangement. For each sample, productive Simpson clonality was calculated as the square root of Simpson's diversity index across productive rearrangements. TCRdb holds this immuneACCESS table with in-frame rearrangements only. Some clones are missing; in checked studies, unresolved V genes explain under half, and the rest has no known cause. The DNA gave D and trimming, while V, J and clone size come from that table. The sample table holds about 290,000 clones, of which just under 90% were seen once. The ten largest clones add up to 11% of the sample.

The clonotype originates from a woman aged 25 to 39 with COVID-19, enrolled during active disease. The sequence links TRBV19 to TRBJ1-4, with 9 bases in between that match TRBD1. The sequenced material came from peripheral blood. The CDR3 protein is CASRSLWTGANEKLFF. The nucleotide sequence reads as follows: TGTGCCAGTAGGAGCCTATGGACAGGGGCTAATGAAAAACTGTTTTTT. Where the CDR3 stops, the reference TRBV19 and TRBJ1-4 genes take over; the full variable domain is DGGITQSPKYLFRKEGQNVTLSCEQNLNHDAMYWYRQDPGQGLRLIYYSQIVNDFQKGDIAEGYSVSREKKESFPLTVTSAQKNPTAFYLCASRSLWTGANEKLFFGSGTQLSVL.